Listed below are T cell receptor beta chains from one sample, sequenced in a study of human T cells and chemical hapten exposure. TCRdb reprocessed the RACE reads with MiXCR, giving one entry per CDR3 protein. The sample has around 27,000 distinct CDR3 sequences, almost 6% seen once. Sequences were derived from whole blood, sampled in connection with sensitization to the hapten diphenylcyclopropenone (DPC). The receptors were gathered from a man aged 25-45 years with alopecia areata. Some clones in this sample may be carry-over from other donors' samples. Each CDR3 is given with its conserved first and last residue. The D gene is left open where the match is weak. Some rows mark clone size as missing; the rest say once, few, many or name a class of expanded clone.

J gene: TRBJ2-1; clone size: many; V gene: TRBV29-1; D gene: NA; CDR3 protein: CSAPIPGGEQFF; CDR3 DNA: TGCAGCGCCCCGATCCCCGGTGGTGAGCAGTTCTTC
J gene: TRBJ2-1; clone size: many; V gene: TRBV7-2; D gene: TRBD1; CDR3 protein: CASSINRQGGFF; CDR3 DNA: TGTGCCAGCAGCATAAATCGACAGGGCGGCTTCTTC
J gene: TRBJ1-1; clone size: many; V gene: TRBV6-5; D gene: NA; CDR3 protein: CASSYSAKMDTEAFF; CDR3 DNA: TGTGCCAGCAGTTACTCCGCCAAGATGGACACTGAAGCTTTCTTT
J gene: TRBJ2-2; clone size: many; V gene: TRBV20-1; D gene: NA; CDR3 protein: CSAPSPFASGTGELFF; CDR3 DNA: TGCAGTGCACCCTCCCCGTTCGCCTCGGGCACCGGGGAGCTGTTTTTT
J gene: TRBJ1-6; clone size: many; V gene: TRBV6-5; D gene: NA; CDR3 protein: CASSYSGDNSPLHF; CDR3 DNA: TGTGCCAGCAGTTACTCAGGGGATAATTCACCCCTCCACTTT
J gene: TRBJ2-3; clone size: many; V gene: TRBV7-6; D gene: TRBD2; CDR3 protein: CASSSGLAGGVVDTQYF; CDR3 DNA: TGTGCCAGCAGCTCGGGACTAGCGGGAGGAGTAGTAGATACGCAGTATTTT
J gene: TRBJ1-2; clone size: many; V gene: TRBV4-1; D gene: TRBD1; CDR3 protein: CASSQERQGYGYTF; CDR3 DNA: TGCGCCAGCAGCCAAGAAAGACAGGGGTATGGCTACACCTTC
J gene: TRBJ2-1; clone size: NA; V gene: TRBV29-1; D gene: NA; CDR3 protein: CSVLSLNTQGPVMHNEQFF; CDR3 DNA: TGCAGCGTTTTGTCCCTAAATACTCAGGGGCCCGTGATGCACAATGAGCAGTTCTTC
J gene: TRBJ2-1; clone size: many; V gene: TRBV4-2; D gene: TRBD2; CDR3 protein: CASSQVLAGYNEQFF; CDR3 DNA: TGTGCCAGCAGCCAAGTCCTAGCGGGATACAATGAGCAGTTCTTC
J gene: TRBJ2-6; clone size: many; V gene: TRBV12-3/TRBV12-4; D gene: NA; CDR3 protein: CASSSRWDTGSSGANVLTF; CDR3 DNA: TGTGCCAGCAGTTCCCGGTGGGATACAGGGAGCTCTGGGGCCAACGTCCTGACTTTC
J gene: TRBJ2-4; clone size: many; V gene: TRBV4-2; D gene: NA; CDR3 protein: CASSQVLDVSVAKNIQYF; CDR3 DNA: TGTGCCAGCAGCCAAGTGCTTGACGTCTCGGTAGCCAAAAACATTCAGTACTTC
J gene: TRBJ2-3; clone size: many; V gene: TRBV7-2; D gene: NA; CDR3 protein: CASSLGVGSTDTQYF; CDR3 DNA: TGTGCCAGCAGCTTAGGCGTCGGAAGCACAGATACGCAGTATTTT
J gene: TRBJ1-1; clone size: many; V gene: TRBV6-5; D gene: TRBD1; CDR3 protein: CASRTGRDTEAFF; CDR3 DNA: TGTGCCAGCAGGACAGGGCGGGACACTGAAGCTTTCTTT
J gene: TRBJ1-2; clone size: many; V gene: TRBV11-3; D gene: TRBD1; CDR3 protein: CASSAGGTANNRRGYTF; CDR3 DNA: TGTGCCAGCAGCGCGGGGGGGACAGCCAACAACAGGCGCGGCTACACCTTC
J gene: TRBJ2-1; clone size: many; V gene: TRBV11-2; D gene: NA; CDR3 protein: CASSLGGLGTNEQFF; CDR3 DNA: TGTGCCAGCAGCCTAGGAGGGCTAGGAACGAATGAGCAGTTCTTC
J gene: TRBJ2-3; clone size: many; V gene: TRBV20-1; D gene: NA; CDR3 protein: CSGHEPSTDTQYF; CDR3 DNA: TGCAGTGGGCACGAGCCTAGCACAGATACGCAGTATTTT
J gene: TRBJ2-2; clone size: many; V gene: TRBV2; D gene: NA; CDR3 protein: CASSSLSIGAANTGELFF; CDR3 DNA: TGTGCCAGCAGTTCCCTCTCTATTGGCGCTGCGAACACCGGGGAGCTGTTTTTT
J gene: TRBJ1-5; clone size: many; V gene: TRBV18; D gene: NA; CDR3 protein: CASSPGDQPQHF; CDR3 DNA: TGTGCCAGCTCACCAGGGGATCAGCCCCAGCATTTT
J gene: TRBJ2-7; clone size: many; V gene: TRBV6-2/TRBV6-3; D gene: TRBD2; CDR3 protein: CASSRTSGNYEQYF; CDR3 DNA: TGTGCCAGCAGTCGGACTAGCGGAAACTACGAGCAGTACTTC
J gene: TRBJ2-7; clone size: many; V gene: TRBV27; D gene: NA; CDR3 protein: CASSLNWGSYEQYF; CDR3 DNA: TGTGCCAGCAGTTTAAATTGGGGCTCCTACGAGCAGTACTTC
J gene: TRBJ2-2; clone size: many; V gene: TRBV9; D gene: TRBD1; CDR3 protein: CASSVASGTGGFTGELFF; CDR3 DNA: TGTGCCAGCAGCGTAGCATCCGGGACAGGGGGCTTTACCGGGGAGCTGTTTTTT
J gene: TRBJ2-1; clone size: medium-sized; V gene: TRBV12-3/TRBV12-4; D gene: TRBD2; CDR3 protein: CASSGTSGGAGYNEQFF; CDR3 DNA: TGTGCCAGCAGCGGGACTAGCGGGGGGGCCGGATACAATGAGCAGTTCTTC
J gene: TRBJ2-2; clone size: many; V gene: TRBV24-1; D gene: NA; CDR3 protein: CATSDPVWDTGELFF; CDR3 DNA: TGTGCCACCAGTGATCCTGTATGGGACACCGGGGAGCTGTTTTTT
J gene: TRBJ2-5; clone size: many; V gene: TRBV20-1; D gene: NA; CDR3 protein: CSARESGETQYF; CDR3 DNA: TGCAGTGCTAGGGAGTCTGGGGAGACCCAGTACTTC